These 10 T cell receptor beta chains share one sample of origin, sequenced in a study of cytomegalovirus exposure and HLA in healthy donors. PCR employed 60 Vbeta and 13 Jbeta primers. Profiled with immunoSEQ multiplex PCR; TCRdb holds only in-frame clones, not every one. This table has 100,000 or so clones, 75% to 80% appearing once. The sample taken for sequencing was PBMCs. The receptors were gathered from a woman aged 40 to 50 in good health and CMV-seropositive.

The chain employs TRBV6-6 and TRBJ2-3; 8 bases fit TRBD1. Germline CDR1 MNHNY, CDR2 SVGAGI (reference sequence). The CDR3 runs 15 residues. V lost 5 bases to trimming and J lost 2 bases; unmatched junction nucleotides: 6. CDR3 nucleotide sequence: TGTGCCAGCAGTGATATGGACAGGGCCACAGATACGCAGTATTTT. This codes for CASSDMDRATDTQYF.

V and J are TRBV7-9 and TRBJ2-7; D gene uncertain. Germline V CDR1 and CDR2: SEHNR, FQNEAQ (reference sequence). The CDR3 is 12 amino acids. Trimming removed 5 bases from V and 2 bases from J, with 7 bases in between. The CDR3 region has the DNA TGTGCCAGCAGCATAACACCCTACGAGCAGTACTTC. It specifies CASSITPYEQYF.

The chain employs TRBV7-3 and TRBJ2-1; 8 positions match TRBD2. Germline CDR1 reads SGHTA; CDR2 reads FQGTGA. This CDR3 has 15 amino acids. V trimming: 6 bases; J trimming: 1 base; junction bases outside the gene matches: 5. The CDR3 sequence: CASRLTSASYNEQFF. CDR3 nucleotide sequence: TGTGCCAGCAGATTGACTAGCGCTTCCTACAATGAGCAGTTCTTC. Drawing the rest from reference TRBV7-3 and TRBJ2-1, the complete variable domain is GAGVSQTPSNKVTEKGKYVELRCDPISGHTALYWYRQSLGQGPEFLIYFQGTGAADDSGLPNDRFFAVRPEGSVSTLKIQRTERGDSAVYLCASRLTSASYNEQFFGPGTRLTVL.

CDR3 in amino acids: CASSPGTLREKLFF. The CDR3 DNA is TGTGCCAGTAGTCCTGGGACTTTGCGGGAAAAACTGTTTTTT. V usage is TRBV19 and J usage is TRBJ1-4, with a weak D call TRBD1 (5 bases). Trimming stripped 5 bases from V and 8 bases from J, with 15 bases between. The CDR3 is 14 amino acids. CDR1 is LNHDA, CDR2 SQIVND, per germline (reference sequence).

The chain recombines TRBV4-2 with TRBJ2-1, with TRBD2 identical over 13 bases. This CDR3 has 18 residues. Trimming took 1 base from V and 4 from J; bases not matched to a gene: 7. CDR1 is LGHNA, CDR2 YNFKEQ, per germline. The CDR3 DNA is TGTGCCAGCAGCCAAGCTTCCGGGACTAGCGGGGCTTACAATGAGCAGTTCTTC. The encoded protein is CASSQASGTSGAYNEQFF.

The rearrangement uses TRBV7-2 and TRBJ2-5, with D possibly TRBD1 on 5 matching bases. Trimming took 5 bases from V and 1 from J, leaving 8 bases between them. Germline lookup yields CDR1 SGHTA and CDR2 FQGNSA. This CDR3 comprises 13 residues. The CDR3 DNA reads as TGTGCCAGCAGCCAAAGGGGCCAAGAGACCCAGTACTTC. It yields the protein CASSQRGQETQYF.

The chain carries TRBV28 and TRBJ2-5, with 7 bases fitting TRBD2. CDR3 size: 17 residues. With 3 bases clipped from V and 0 bases from J, the junction kept 10 bases outside the gene matches. CDR1 and CDR2 (germline): MDHEN, SYDVKM. This CDR3 is CASSFLRGVIDQETQYF. The CDR3 DNA reads as TGTGCCAGCAGTTTCCTCCGGGGGGTGATAGACCAAGAGACCCAGTACTTC. The variable domain in full, completed from reference TRBV28 and TRBJ2-5, reads DVKVTQSSRYLVKRTGEKVFLECVQDMDHENMFWYRQDPGLGLRLIYFSYDVKMKEKGDIPEGYSVSREKKERFSLILESASTNQTSMYLCASSFLRGVIDQETQYFGPGTRLLVL.

This clone has more than one count but fewer than ten. This chain uses TRBV6-1 with TRBJ1-1, with D perhaps TRBD1 (5 bases). Trimming shortened V by 5 bases and J by 9 bases, and 16 bases separated the two germline ends. The V gene's germline CDR1 is MNHNS and CDR2 SASEGT. This CDR3 contains 13 residues. The CDR3 spells CASSTGGGGQAFF. CDR3 DNA: TGTGCCAGCAGTACCGGGGGAGGAGGGCAAGCTTTCTTT.

The rearrangement uses TRBV5-1 and TRBJ2-3; TRBD2 aligns across 8 bases. V trimming: 4 bases; J trimming: 3 bases; junction bases outside the gene matches: 7. Germline lookup yields CDR1 SGHRS and CDR2 YFSETQ. CDR3 length: 15 amino acids. The CDR3 loop reads CASSPRAGGTDTQYF. The CDR3 nucleotides read TGCGCCAGCAGCCCACGTGCGGGAGGAACAGATACGCAGTATTTT.

The chain employs TRBV5-1 and TRBJ2-5, with D possibly being TRBD1 (5 bases). The germline gives CDR1 SGHRS, CDR2 YFSETQ. This CDR3 comprises 14 residues. Trimming took 4 bases from V and 1 from J, leaving 11 bases between them. The CDR3, as DNA: TGCGCCAGCAGCCTGGAAGGGGCCCAAGAGACCCAGTACTTC. It is translated as CASSLEGAQETQYF.